These T cell receptor beta chains were read from a single sample in a study of early T cells in non-severe SARS-CoV-2 infection. TCRdb re-analysed the 5' RACE reads in MiXCR, keeping a single row per CDR3 protein. There are about 39,000 distinct CDR3 sequences in the sample; roughly 4.7% occur only once, and 4.8% lies in the top ten. Sequenced input: whole blood. These receptors came from an adult who was a healthcare worker with PCR-confirmed SARS-CoV-2 infection or an uninfected control (not recorded which). Both conserved end residues are part of each CDR3. The order of the fields is J gene, D gene, V gene, clone size, CDR3 protein, CDR3 DNA. A D gene is named only where the DNA matches it firmly. The size of a clone is reported for some rows only, either as once, few or many, or as a class for expanded clones.

j_call: TRBJ2-3
d_call: TRBD2
v_call: TRBV6-1
clone_size: .
cdr3_aa: CASKRLAGNTDTQYF
cdr3_nt: TGTGCCAGCAAACGACTAGCGGGGAACACAGATACGCAGTATTTT

j_call: TRBJ1-2
d_call: .
v_call: TRBV11-2
clone_size: many
cdr3_aa: CASSLGQNLYGYTF
cdr3_nt: TGTGCCAGCAGCTTAGGACAGAATCTCTATGGCTACACCTTC

j_call: TRBJ2-4
d_call: TRBD2
v_call: TRBV4-1
clone_size: many
cdr3_aa: CASSPGLAVAPLAKNIQYF
cdr3_nt: TGCGCCAGCAGCCCCGGACTAGCGGTGGCCCCACTAGCCAAAAACATTCAGTACTTC

j_call: TRBJ2-7
d_call: TRBD2
v_call: TRBV4-3
clone_size: few
cdr3_aa: CASSLGRGVAYEQYF
cdr3_nt: TGCGCCAGCAGCCTGGGGCGGGGGGTCGCCTACGAGCAGTACTTC

j_call: TRBJ2-4
d_call: .
v_call: TRBV13
clone_size: few
cdr3_aa: CASSSRRDDIQYF
cdr3_nt: TGTGCCAGCAGCTCCCGGCGTGATGACATTCAGTACTTC

j_call: TRBJ1-2
d_call: .
v_call: TRBV2
clone_size: many
cdr3_aa: CASSVDANYGYTF
cdr3_nt: TGTGCCAGCAGTGTGGACGCTAACTATGGCTACACCTTC

j_call: TRBJ2-2
d_call: TRBD2
v_call: TRBV6-1
clone_size: few
cdr3_aa: CASRLRGLAPPQSAGELFF
cdr3_nt: TGTGCCAGCAGGCTCAGGGGACTAGCTCCCCCCCAGAGCGCCGGGGAGCTGTTTTTT

j_call: TRBJ1-1
d_call: .
v_call: TRBV29-1
clone_size: .
cdr3_aa: CSVEANSGTEAFF
cdr3_nt: TGCAGCGTTGAGGCAAACTCGGGGACTGAAGCTTTCTTT

j_call: TRBJ1-3
d_call: .
v_call: TRBV20-1
clone_size: few
cdr3_aa: CSATLRPSEGNTIYF
cdr3_nt: TGCAGTGCTACGTTAAGGCCCAGTGAGGGAAACACCATATATTTT

j_call: TRBJ1-1
d_call: .
v_call: TRBV28
clone_size: few
cdr3_aa: CASGGTANTEAFF
cdr3_nt: TGTGCCAGCGGCGGGACCGCGAACACTGAAGCTTTCTTT

j_call: TRBJ2-7
d_call: .
v_call: TRBV10-3
clone_size: many
cdr3_aa: CAISESTWNTGEQYF
cdr3_nt: TGTGCCATCAGTGAGTCAACATGGAACACGGGGGAGCAGTACTTC

j_call: TRBJ2-1
d_call: TRBD2
v_call: TRBV10-2
clone_size: many
cdr3_aa: CASSPSSSGGTNEQFF
cdr3_nt: TGCGCCAGCAGTCCCTCGAGTAGCGGGGGGACCAATGAGCAGTTCTTC

j_call: TRBJ2-1
d_call: TRBD1
v_call: TRBV7-2
clone_size: few
cdr3_aa: CASSTSTGGYYNEQFF
cdr3_nt: TGTGCCAGCAGCACCAGTACAGGGGGCTACTACAATGAGCAGTTCTTC

j_call: TRBJ2-5
d_call: .
v_call: TRBV12-3/TRBV12-4
clone_size: many
cdr3_aa: CASSLTRETQYF
cdr3_nt: TGTGCCAGCAGTTTGACTAGAGAGACCCAGTACTTC

j_call: TRBJ2-1
d_call: .
v_call: TRBV5-4
clone_size: many
cdr3_aa: CASSLDFYGVSNEQFF
cdr3_nt: TGTGCCAGCAGCTTGGACTTCTATGGCGTGAGCAATGAGCAGTTCTTC

j_call: TRBJ2-5
d_call: .
v_call: TRBV9
clone_size: medium-sized
cdr3_aa: CASSTLGEFSETQYF
cdr3_nt: TGTGCCAGCAGCACCCTAGGGGAGTTTTCTGAGACCCAGTACTTC

j_call: TRBJ1-1
d_call: .
v_call: TRBV7-9
clone_size: .
cdr3_aa: CASSLGGDYEAFF
cdr3_nt: TGTGCCAGCAGCTTAGGAGGAGATTATGAAGCTTTCTTT

j_call: TRBJ2-7
d_call: .
v_call: TRBV6-5
clone_size: many
cdr3_aa: CASSYSDRREYEQYF
cdr3_nt: TGTGCCAGCAGTTACAGCGACAGACGGGAGTACGAGCAGTACTTC

j_call: TRBJ2-7
d_call: TRBD2
v_call: TRBV2
clone_size: many
cdr3_aa: CASKVSLAAYEQYF
cdr3_nt: TGTGCCAGCAAAGTTTCGCTAGCGGCCTACGAGCAGTACTTC

j_call: TRBJ2-3
d_call: TRBD2
v_call: TRBV5-1
clone_size: .
cdr3_aa: CASSLTSGTDTQYF
cdr3_nt: TGCGCCAGCAGCCTTACTAGCGGGACAGATACGCAGTATTTT

j_call: TRBJ2-5
d_call: TRBD2
v_call: TRBV15
clone_size: few
cdr3_aa: CATSSQGGETQYF
cdr3_nt: TGTGCCACCAGCAGTCAGGGAGGGGAGACCCAGTACTTC

j_call: TRBJ1-6
d_call: .
v_call: TRBV5-5
clone_size: few
cdr3_aa: CASSLGPGEGSPLHF
cdr3_nt: TGTGCCAGCAGCTTGGGACCGGGGGAAGGATCACCCCTCCACTTT

j_call: TRBJ2-3
d_call: .
v_call: TRBV4-1
clone_size: .
cdr3_aa: CASRRGPSKDTQYF
cdr3_nt: TGCGCCAGCCGCCGGGGACCTAGCAAAGATACGCAGTATTTT

j_call: TRBJ1-4
d_call: .
v_call: TRBV29-1
clone_size: few
cdr3_aa: CSALDTYEKLFF
cdr3_nt: TGCAGCGCTTTAGACACCTATGAAAAACTGTTTTTT

j_call: TRBJ1-1
d_call: .
v_call: TRBV5-1
clone_size: many
cdr3_aa: CASSLKGLNTEAFF
cdr3_nt: TGCGCCAGCAGCTTGAAGGGGCTGAACACTGAAGCTTTCTTT

j_call: TRBJ2-1
d_call: TRBD1
v_call: TRBV18
clone_size: many
cdr3_aa: CASSPGQGLEQFF
cdr3_nt: TGTGCCAGCTCACCGGGACAGGGCCTTGAGCAGTTCTTC

j_call: TRBJ1-2
d_call: TRBD1
v_call: TRBV10-3
clone_size: many
cdr3_aa: CAISERTGGDGYTF
cdr3_nt: TGTGCCATCAGTGAGAGGACAGGGGGCGATGGCTACACCTTC

j_call: TRBJ2-3
d_call: TRBD2
v_call: TRBV15
clone_size: few
cdr3_aa: CATSPRTSGTDTQYF
cdr3_nt: TGTGCCACCAGCCCGCGGACTAGCGGCACAGATACGCAGTATTTT

j_call: TRBJ1-3
d_call: .
v_call: TRBV28
clone_size: few
cdr3_aa: CASSRTAPSGNTIYF
cdr3_nt: TGTGCCAGCAGCCGGACGGCGCCCTCTGGAAACACCATATATTTT

j_call: TRBJ1-2
d_call: .
v_call: TRBV19
clone_size: many
cdr3_aa: CASRQTGTRGNYGYTF
cdr3_nt: TGTGCCAGTAGGCAAACCGGGACGCGGGGCAACTATGGCTACACCTTC

j_call: TRBJ2-5
d_call: .
v_call: TRBV11-2
clone_size: .
cdr3_aa: CASKPGEPEETQYF
cdr3_nt: TGTGCCAGCAAGCCGGGGGAGCCCGAAGAGACCCAGTACTTC

j_call: TRBJ1-4
d_call: .
v_call: TRBV3-1
clone_size: many
cdr3_aa: CASSQAGGNEKLFF
cdr3_nt: TGTGCCAGCAGCCAAGCGGGGGGAAATGAAAAACTGTTTTTT

j_call: TRBJ1-4
d_call: .
v_call: TRBV4-3
clone_size: .
cdr3_aa: CASSQGDLKVREKLFF
cdr3_nt: TGCGCCAGCAGCCAAGGGGACCTCAAAGTTCGTGAAAAACTGTTTTTT